One sample yielded the 8 T cell receptor beta chains listed below, sequenced in a study of T cell responses to AZD1222 COVID-19 vaccine. The table came from immunoSEQ multiplex PCR; TCRdb's copy has only in-frame clones and leaves some out. The sample has about 120,000 clones, approximately 90% seen once. The sequences come from peripheral blood, collected on day 0 of AZD1222 vaccination. These receptors all stem from an adult in good health.

The gene calls are TRBV7-6 and TRBJ2-5; D gene ambiguous. Trimming cost V 4 bases and J 1 base, with 22 bases left between them. The germline V gene encodes CDR1 SGHVS and CDR2 FNYEAQ. The CDR3 contains 18 residues. The CDR3 spells CASSSKRKEPFLQETQYF. CDR3 DNA sequence: TGTGCCAGCAGCTCGAAACGGAAGGAGCCGTTCCTCCAAGAGACCCAGTACTTC. Looking up the rest from reference TRBV7-6 and TRBJ2-5 gives the full variable domain: GAGVSQSPRYKVTKRGQDVALRCDPISGHVSLYWYRQALGQGPEFLTYFNYEAQQDKSGLPNDRFSAERPEGSISTLTIQRTEQRDSAMYRCASSSKRKEPFLQETQYFGPGTRLLVL.

This clone was observed once. V is TRBV6-5 and J is TRBJ2-2; the match to TRBD1 covers 10 bases. CDR3 length equals 14 residues. V dropped 6 bases and J dropped 6; count of bases not matched to a gene: 4. Per germline, CDR1 MNHEY and CDR2 SVGAGI. The CDR3, as DNA: TGTGCCAGCAGCTGGGACAGGGGCTCCGGGGAGCTGTTTTTT. Its protein is CASSWDRGSGELFF.

V gene TRBV5-4 combines with J gene TRBJ1-2; D gene ambiguous. This CDR3 region has 13 residues. With 3 bases removed from V and 6 bases from J, the gap between germline ends came to 12 bases. From germline, CDR1 is SGHNT and CDR2 YYREEE (reference sequence). CDR3: CASSSRRVNGYTF. The CDR3 bases are TGTGCCAGCAGCTCCCGGCGGGTAAATGGCTACACCTTC.

This sequence joins TRBV19 and TRBJ1-3, with 9 bases lining up with TRBD1. The germline V gene has CDR1 LNHDA and CDR2 SQIVND (reference sequence). The CDR3 spans 15 residues. J gave up 0 bases and V 7 bases, and 4 bases lay outside the gene matches. The DNA of the CDR3 is TGTGCCAGTACCCGGGACAGGGACTCTGGAAACACCATATATTTT. Translated, it gives CASTRDRDSGNTIYF.

V usage is TRBV24-1 and J usage is TRBJ2-2; D possibly corresponds to TRBD2 (6 bases). Germline V CDR1 and CDR2: KGHDR, SFDVKD. The V end was cut by 4 bases, the J end by 7 bases, with 12 bases between. This CDR3 has 14 residues. Here the CDR3 reads CATSEATRGGELFF. In DNA form, the CDR3 reads TGTGCCACCAGTGAGGCGACTAGAGGCGGGGAGCTGTTTTTT.

The chain uses TRBV25-1 and TRBJ1-1, with D hard to call. Trimming pared 3 bases from V and 1 base from J, leaving 9 bases between. This CDR3 has 14 residues. CDR1 is MGHDK, CDR2 SYGVNS, per germline. CDR3 region: CASSDPAQNTEAFF. CDR3 bases: TGTGCCAGCAGTGATCCAGCCCAGAACACTGAAGCTTTCTTT.

The V and J genes are TRBV2 and TRBJ2-7, with no clear D. The germline gives CDR1 SNHLY, CDR2 FYNNEI. The V end was cut by 8 bases, the J end by 3 bases, with 11 bases between. This CDR3 contains 12 residues. The CDR3 spells CASCQDGYEQYF. The CDR3, as DNA: TGTGCCAGCTGTCAGGACGGCTACGAGCAGTACTTC.

The rearrangement links TRBV9 to TRBJ2-1, with D unresolved. CDR1 and CDR2 from the germline V gene are SGDLS and YYNGEE. The CDR3 contains 16 residues. V lost 0 bases to trimming and J lost 1 base, with 11 bases between them. CDR3 in amino acids: CASSVGAAVSYNEQFF. Here the CDR3 DNA reads TGTGCCAGCAGCGTAGGGGCGGCAGTTTCCTACAATGAGCAGTTCTTC.